The rows below give T cell receptor beta chains drawn from one sample of a study of cytomegalovirus exposure and HLA in healthy donors. Assay used: immunoSEQ multiplex PCR; TCRdb lists only in-frame clones, some missing. In the table there are about 230,000 clones, about 77% of which are singletons. Sequencing was done on a sample of PBMCs. Every receptor here comes from a boy between 10 and 17 years old in good health and CMV-seronegative. The CDR3 runs from the conserved cysteine through the conserved F or W. D genes are given only for firm matches. The listing skips clone size in some rows; elsewhere it reads once, few, many or a size class.

D gene: -; V gene: TRBV19; J gene: TRBJ2-3; clone size: -; CDR3 protein: CASSTTFGGPRDTQYF; CDR3 DNA: TGTGCCAGTAGTACTACCTTCGGGGGGCCTCGGGATACGCAGTATTTT
D gene: -; V gene: TRBV5-6; J gene: TRBJ2-5; clone size: few; CDR3 protein: CASMPREPAETQYF; CDR3 DNA: TGTGCCAGCATGCCCCGGGAACCGGCAGAGACCCAGTACTTC
D gene: -; V gene: TRBV27; J gene: TRBJ2-3; clone size: -; CDR3 protein: CASSLMGAHTQYF; CDR3 DNA: TGTGCCAGCAGTCTGATGGGGGCCCACACGCAGTATTTT
D gene: -; V gene: TRBV9; J gene: TRBJ2-3; clone size: -; CDR3 protein: CASSARPLSGSTDTQYF; CDR3 DNA: TGTGCCAGCAGCGCCCGTCCTCTTAGCGGTAGCACAGATACGCAGTATTTT
D gene: -; V gene: TRBV5-1; J gene: TRBJ2-2; clone size: -; CDR3 protein: CASSLGQVNTGELFF; CDR3 DNA: TGCGCCAGCAGCTTGGGTCAGGTGAACACCGGGGAGCTGTTTTTT
D gene: -; V gene: TRBV2; J gene: TRBJ2-7; clone size: few; CDR3 protein: CASSITYEQYF; CDR3 DNA: TGTGCCAGCAGCATCACCTACGAGCAGTACTTC
D gene: TRBD1; V gene: TRBV27; J gene: TRBJ1-5; clone size: few; CDR3 protein: CASSATGDVWPQHF; CDR3 DNA: TGTGCCAGCAGTGCGACAGGGGATGTTTGGCCCCAGCATTTT
D gene: TRBD1; V gene: TRBV11-3; J gene: TRBJ2-2; clone size: -; CDR3 protein: CASSPPDRGGSGELFF; CDR3 DNA: TGTGCCAGCAGCCCGCCTGACAGGGGCGGGTCCGGGGAGCTGTTTTTT
D gene: TRBD1; V gene: TRBV12-5; J gene: TRBJ1-2; clone size: -; CDR3 protein: CASDRDRGTVANYGYTF; CDR3 DNA: TGTGCTAGTGACCGGGACAGGGGGACTGTGGCTAACTATGGCTACACCTTC
D gene: -; V gene: TRBV2; J gene: TRBJ1-3; clone size: few; CDR3 protein: CASSDNSGNTIYF; CDR3 DNA: TGTGCCAGCAGTGACAACTCTGGAAACACCATATATTTT
D gene: TRBD2; V gene: TRBV30; J gene: TRBJ2-3; clone size: -; CDR3 protein: CAWSVRSGGSGTQYF; CDR3 DNA: TGTGCCTGGAGTGTACGAAGCGGGGGGTCCGGTACGCAGTATTTT
D gene: TRBD1; V gene: TRBV4-2; J gene: TRBJ1-4; clone size: -; CDR3 protein: CASSPPGQGNEKLFF; CDR3 DNA: TGTGCCAGCAGCCCACCGGGACAGGGTAATGAAAAACTGTTTTTT
D gene: -; V gene: TRBV6-6; J gene: TRBJ1-5; clone size: -; CDR3 protein: CASSTTSNQPQHF; CDR3 DNA: TGTGCCAGCAGCACCACAAGCAATCAGCCCCAGCATTTT
D gene: -; V gene: TRBV7-8; J gene: TRBJ1-1; clone size: once; CDR3 protein: CASSSYRENTEAFF; CDR3 DNA: TGTGCCAGCAGCTCATACAGGGAGAACACTGAAGCTTTCTTT
D gene: -; V gene: TRBV2; J gene: TRBJ2-7; clone size: -; CDR3 protein: CASRGGGFEQYF; CDR3 DNA: TGTGCCAGCCGGGGCGGGGGCTTCGAGCAGTACTTC
D gene: -; V gene: TRBV5-5; J gene: TRBJ1-4; clone size: few; CDR3 protein: CASSPRGDEKLFF; CDR3 DNA: TGTGCCAGCAGCCCCCGGGGGGATGAAAAACTGTTTTTT
D gene: TRBD2; V gene: TRBV7-9; J gene: TRBJ2-5; clone size: -; CDR3 protein: CASSGSGERGETQYF; CDR3 DNA: TGTGCCAGCAGCGGTAGCGGGGAGCGGGGAGAGACCCAGTACTTC
D gene: TRBD1; V gene: TRBV5-1; J gene: TRBJ2-1; clone size: few; CDR3 protein: CASSLTSTGTYNEQFF; CDR3 DNA: TGCGCCAGCAGCCTGACGTCGACAGGGACCTACAATGAGCAGTTCTTC
D gene: -; V gene: TRBV29-1; J gene: TRBJ2-7; clone size: -; CDR3 protein: CSVEEAGIYEQYF; CDR3 DNA: TGCAGCGTTGAAGAGGCAGGGATCTACGAGCAGTACTTC
D gene: -; V gene: TRBV6-5; J gene: TRBJ2-5; clone size: few; CDR3 protein: CASSVETQYF; CDR3 DNA: TGTGCCAGCTCGGTTGAGACCCAGTACTTC
D gene: TRBD2; V gene: TRBV30; J gene: TRBJ2-5; clone size: once; CDR3 protein: CAWSIGLAPIQETQYF; CDR3 DNA: TGTGCCTGGAGTATCGGACTAGCGCCGATTCAAGAGACCCAGTACTTC
D gene: TRBD1; V gene: TRBV29-1; J gene: TRBJ2-7; clone size: -; CDR3 protein: CSVAGQGESSYEQYF; CDR3 DNA: TGCAGCGTTGCGGGACAGGGGGAAAGCTCCTACGAGCAGTACTTC
D gene: -; V gene: TRBV5-1; J gene: TRBJ2-3; clone size: -; CDR3 protein: CASSLRVADTQYF; CDR3 DNA: TGCGCCAGCAGCTTGCGGGTGGCAGATACGCAGTATTTT
D gene: TRBD1; V gene: TRBV27; J gene: TRBJ2-7; clone size: -; CDR3 protein: CASSLSGTGITYEQYF; CDR3 DNA: TGTGCCAGCAGTTTATCTGGGACAGGGATAACCTACGAGCAGTACTTC
D gene: -; V gene: TRBV15; J gene: TRBJ2-1; clone size: -; CDR3 protein: CATSRVGNEQFF; CDR3 DNA: TGTGCCACCAGCAGAGTCGGGAATGAGCAGTTCTTC
D gene: -; V gene: TRBV4-2; J gene: TRBJ2-5; clone size: -; CDR3 protein: CASSQGLEVVETQYF; CDR3 DNA: TGTGCCAGCAGCCAAGGACTAGAGGTTGTGGAGACCCAGTACTTC
D gene: TRBD1; V gene: TRBV27; J gene: TRBJ1-2; clone size: -; CDR3 protein: CASSENRGRVWDGYTF; CDR3 DNA: TGTGCCAGCAGTGAGAACAGGGGCCGGGTTTGGGATGGCTACACCTTC
D gene: TRBD1; V gene: TRBV13; J gene: TRBJ2-1; clone size: -; CDR3 protein: CASRGAGQGGYNEQFF; CDR3 DNA: TGTGCCAGTCGGGGGGCCGGACAGGGGGGATACAATGAGCAGTTCTTC
D gene: -; V gene: TRBV10-3; J gene: TRBJ2-1; clone size: -; CDR3 protein: CAISESPRPGDEQFF; CDR3 DNA: TGTGCCATCAGTGAGTCGCCACGGCCCGGGGATGAGCAGTTCTTC